This T cell receptor (beta chain) was identified during a study of T cell responses to AZD1222 COVID-19 vaccine. Points from the study as a whole: Vaccination with two AZD1222 doses was followed by a rise in Spike-specific TCR breadth and depth.

Profiling relied on immunoSEQ multiplex PCR, and the TCRdb table lists in-frame clones only, not all of them. The table includes around 270,000 clones, 90% to 95% detected once. A word on this clone: Its specificity is not known.

The germline gives CDR1 SGHAT, CDR2 FQNNGV. J gave up 8 bases and V 5 bases, and 10 bases lay outside the gene matches. This CDR3 has 14 amino acids. Second-dose schedules of about 4 or about 12 weeks were combined. The specimen was peripheral blood, collected 28 days after the second AZD1222 dose. V and J are TRBV11-2 and TRBJ1-1; the match to TRBD1 covers 8 bases. The source is an adult who received the AZD1222 COVID-19 vaccine. CDR3 loop: CASSNIGQGWEAFF. The CDR3, as DNA: TGTGCCAGCAGCAACATTGGACAGGGCTGGGAAGCTTTCTTT.